Each of the 10 T cell receptor beta chains below was sequenced from the same sample in a study of blood T cells in healthy people across ages. Together with a sample-barcoded 5' primer, a J-beta primer mix was included in a second PCR lasting roughly 6 to 12 cycles. TCRdb ran MiXCR on the 5' RACE reads and lists one entry per CDR3 protein. The profile shows about 1,600,000 distinct CDR3 sequences, around two fifths of them singletons. Sequencing was carried out using blood. These receptors were obtained from a young woman in good health.

This chain links TRBV12-3 or TRBV12-4 with TRBJ1-2, with 7 nucleotides matching TRBD1. V shed 5 bases and J 4 bases; nucleotides not matched to a gene: 10. The CDR3 runs to 15 residues. This CDR3 reads CASSGRQGPFYGYTF. CDR3 in DNA: TGTGCCAGCAGTGGAAGACAGGGTCCCTTCTATGGCTACACCTTC.

The chain combines TRBV10-3 with TRBJ1-2, with D maybe TRBD1 (6 bases). The V end lost 1 base, the J end lost 3 bases, and 15 bases lay between the germline ends. This CDR3 has 16 residues. CDR1 is ENHRY and CDR2 is SYGVKD in the germline V gene. DNA of the CDR3: TGTGCCATCAGTGAGTGGGGGCCGGGACAAGACTATGGCTACACCTTC. It encodes CAISEWGPGQDYGYTF.

There are a few counts of this clonotype. The chain is built from TRBV2 and TRBJ2-7; D remains unclear. From germline, CDR1 is SNHLY and CDR2 FYNNEI. Trimming cost V 3 bases and J 2 bases, with 5 bases left between them. This CDR3 comprises 12 residues. The CDR3 loop is CASSDLPYEQYF. In nucleotides, the CDR3 is TGTGCCAGCAGTGACCTTCCCTACGAGCAGTACTTC.

The CDR3 reads CASTQQGGHTEAFF. DNA of the CDR3: TGTGCCAGCACTCAACAGGGGGGTCACACTGAAGCTTTCTTT. The rearrangement joins TRBV6-5 to TRBJ1-1; 8 nucleotides align to TRBD1. Trimming at V came to 7 bases and at J to 3 bases, leaving 7 bases not matched to a gene. Germline CDR1 MNHEY, CDR2 SVGAGI. The CDR3 has 14 amino acids.

This clonotype was counted between two and nine times. The chain is built from TRBV9 and TRBJ2-1; D not resolved. The germline CDR1 and CDR2 sequences are SGDLS and YYNGEE. The CDR3 is 15 amino acids. V was clipped by 3 bases and J by 7 bases, with 17 bases between them. DNA for the CDR3: TGTGCCAGCAGCGAAGACCCCCGGGTCGAGAATGAGCAGTTCTTC. This encodes CASSEDPRVENEQFF.

For this clonotype: At one of its ends the junction is not consistent with the germline gene, which may arise from a read error. This chain links TRBV7-2 with TRBJ2-7; 10 bases agree with TRBD1. The length of the CDR3 is 13 residues. Germline V lookup: CDR1 SGHTA, CDR2 FQGNSA. CDR3 residues: CANSAGQGYGQYF. In DNA form, the CDR3 reads TGTGCCAACAGCGCGGGACAGGGGTACGGGCAGTACTTC.

The chain is built from TRBV12-3 or TRBV12-4 and TRBJ1-1; D not resolved. The CDR3 is 15 residues long. Trimming pared 6 bases from V and 3 bases from J, leaving 17 bases between. As DNA, the CDR3 is TGTGCCAGCAGGGGGTACGGGGATCGGGACACTGAAGCTTTCTTT. The encoded protein is CASRGYGDRDTEAFF.

The chain links TRBV5-5 to TRBJ2-1, with TRBD2 identical over 9 bases. Germline lookup yields CDR1 SGHKS and CDR2 YYEKEE (reference sequence). CDR3 length: 18 amino acids. V was pared by 1 base and J by 0 bases, with 8 bases of the junction left unmatched. CDR3 bases: TGTGCCAGCAGCTTGAAGGGTGCGGGGGGGAGCTCCTACAATGAGCAGTTCTTC. Amino acid sequence: CASSLKGAGGSSYNEQFF.

The chain combines TRBV7-3 with TRBJ2-7; possibly TRBD1 for D (6 bases). V was shortened by 5 bases and J by 0 bases, with 17 bases between the two germline ends. Germline V gene data show CDR1 as SGHTA and CDR2 as FQGTGA. The CDR3 runs to 16 residues. CDR3 residues: CASSPPGTGNSYEQYF. The CDR3 nucleotides read TGTGCCAGCAGCCCCCCGGGAACAGGGAACTCCTACGAGCAGTACTTC. The variable domain in full, with the rest retrieved from reference TRBV7-3 and TRBJ2-7, is GAGVSQTPSNKVTEKGKYVELRCDPISGHTALYWYRQSLGQGPEFLIYFQGTGAADDSGLPNDRFFAVRPEGSVSTLKIQRTERGDSAVYLCASSPPGTGNSYEQYFGPGTRLTVT.

V and J are TRBV7-2 and TRBJ2-5; TRBD2 aligns across 9 bases. The germline V gene has CDR1 SGHTA and CDR2 FQGNSA. Trimming cost V 1 base and J 4 bases; bases outside gene matches: 7. The CDR3 loop spans 16 amino acids. Written as DNA, the CDR3 is TGTGCCAGCAGCTTAGAGCCGGGACTAGCAGGAGAGACCCAGTACTTC. It translates to CASSLEPGLAGETQYF.